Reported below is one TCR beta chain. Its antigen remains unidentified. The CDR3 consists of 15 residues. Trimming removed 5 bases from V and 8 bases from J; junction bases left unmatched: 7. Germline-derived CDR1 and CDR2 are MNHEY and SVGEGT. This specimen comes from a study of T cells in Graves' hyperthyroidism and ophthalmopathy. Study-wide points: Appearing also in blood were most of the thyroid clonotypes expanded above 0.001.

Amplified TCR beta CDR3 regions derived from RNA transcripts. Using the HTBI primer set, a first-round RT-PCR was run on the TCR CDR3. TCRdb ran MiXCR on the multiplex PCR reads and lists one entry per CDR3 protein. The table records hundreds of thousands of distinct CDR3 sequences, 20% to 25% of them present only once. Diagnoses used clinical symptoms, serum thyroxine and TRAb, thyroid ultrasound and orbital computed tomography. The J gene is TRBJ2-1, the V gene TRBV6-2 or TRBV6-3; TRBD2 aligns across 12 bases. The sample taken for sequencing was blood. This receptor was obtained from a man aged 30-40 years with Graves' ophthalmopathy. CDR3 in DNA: TGTGCCAGCAGTGAAACTAGCGGGAGGCAGGATGAGCAGTTCTTC. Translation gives CASSETSGRQDEQFF.